The next 10 T cell receptor beta chains were all read from a single sample in a study of shared clonotypes between healthy human individuals. Profiling relied on immunoSEQ multiplex PCR, and the TCRdb table lists in-frame clones only, not all of them. There are 450,000 to 650,000 clones in the sample; around three quarters occur only once, and 9.5% to 15% lies in the top ten. The material sequenced was PBMCs. The receptor source for this set is a woman aged 40-49 years in good health. Some clones in this sample may be carry-over from other donors' samples.

The chain recombines TRBV2 with TRBJ2-4; D unclear. Trimming stripped 5 bases from V and 0 bases from J, with 11 bases between. Germline CDR1 reads SNHLY; CDR2 reads FYNNEI. This CDR3 spans 15 amino acids. The CDR3 DNA reads as TGTGCCAGCAGTTACACCATAGCAGCCAAAAACATTCAGTACTTC. This gives the protein CASSYTIAAKNIQYF. The full variable domain, in which reference TRBV2 and TRBJ2-4 provide the parts outside the CDR3, is EPEVTQTPSHQVTQMGQEVILRCVPISNHLYFYWYRQILGQKVEFLVSFYNNEISEKSEIFDDQFSVERPDGSNFTLKIRSTKLEDSAMYFCASSYTIAAKNIQYFGAGTRLSVL.

On this clone: This sample also contains other DNA sequences that code for the same CDR3. V and J are TRBV7-2 and TRBJ2-3; 8 bases agree with TRBD2. The V gene's germline CDR1 is SGHTA and CDR2 FQGNSA. The V segment lost 5 bases and the J segment 1 base; nucleotides outside the gene matches: 5. The CDR3 spans 15 residues. The CDR3 DNA follows: TGTGCCAGCAGCCTAACTAGCGGACGCACAGATACGCAGTATTTT. This gives the protein CASSLTSGRTDTQYF.

Note on this clone: The sample carries other DNA sequences with the same CDR3. This rearrangement joins TRBV5-1 to TRBJ2-2; 8 positions agree with TRBD2. The CDR3 is 16 amino acids. V gave up 4 bases and J gave up 0 bases; unmatched junction bases: 5. The germline gives CDR1 SGHRS, CDR2 YFSETQ. Written as DNA, the CDR3 is TGCGCCAGCAGCCCCCCGGGACTAGCGAACACCGGGGAGCTGTTTTTT. This gives the protein CASSPPGLANTGELFF.

This chain uses TRBV6-6 with TRBJ1-5; 9 positions agree with TRBD1. Looked up from germline, CDR1 is MNHNY and CDR2 is SVGAGI (reference sequence). The trim removed 5 bases at V and 7 bases at J, leaving 6 bases unmatched. The CDR3 consists of 14 residues. The CDR3 bases are TGTGCCAGCAGTCCACAGGGGGCCGGACAGCCCCAGCATTTT. Encoded protein: CASSPQGAGQPQHF.

The rearrangement joins TRBV7-6 to TRBJ2-1, with a weak D call TRBD2 (7 bases). The CDR3 loop spans 15 amino acids. Germline V gene data show CDR1 as SGHVS and CDR2 as FNYEAQ. Trimming removed 7 bases from V and 9 bases from J, with 22 bases in between. CDR3 region: CASTQGGLPPGEQFF. CDR3 in DNA: TGTGCCAGCACCCAAGGGGGACTACCCCCAGGTGAGCAGTTCTTC.

This clone appeared a single time. The gene calls are TRBV6-6 and TRBJ2-5; TRBD2 aligns across 9 bases. The germline CDR1 and CDR2 sequences are MNHNY and SVGAGI (reference sequence). This CDR3 has 15 residues. V lost 0 bases and J lost 5; bases outside the gene matches: 4. The CDR3 reads CASSYSASGTETQYF. The CDR3 nucleotides are TGTGCCAGCAGTTACTCGGCTAGCGGGACTGAGACCCAGTACTTC.

This clone was counted between two and nine times. This chain uses TRBV9 with TRBJ2-2; D possibly corresponds to TRBD2 (5 bases). V dropped 0 bases and J dropped 4 bases, with 13 bases sitting between them. The CDR3 sequence is 16 residues long. Germline V gene lookup returns CDR1 SGDLS and CDR2 YYNGEE. The CDR3 nucleotides are TGTGCCAGCAGCGTAGGGGTTAGCGAGGCCACCGGGGAGCTGTTTTTT. Translation gives CASSVGVSEATGELFF. The full variable domain, in which reference TRBV9 and TRBJ2-2 provide the parts outside the CDR3, is DSGVTQTPKHLITATGQRVTLRCSPRSGDLSVYWYQQSLDQGLQFLIQYYNGEERAKGNILERFSAQQFPDLHSELNLSSLELGDSALYFCASSVGVSEATGELFFGEGSRLTVL.

This clone has just a few counts. The V gene is TRBV28, the J gene TRBJ1-2; D gene uncertain. The germline CDR1 and CDR2 sequences are MDHEN and SYDVKM. This CDR3 spans 12 amino acids. Trimming removed 5 bases at V and 4 bases at J, with 8 bases between. CDR3 coding DNA: TGTGCCAGCAGTCCCCGCATCTATGGCTACACCTTC. This sequence encodes CASSPRIYGYTF.

A remark on this clone: A far larger clone is just one base off, so this is likely a read error. Other DNA sequences in this specimen translate into the identical CDR3. The chain combines TRBV30 with TRBJ2-5; weak D call: TRBD2 (6 bases). CDR1 GTSNPN and CDR2 SVGIG come from the germline V gene (reference sequence). This CDR3 region has 15 residues. In DNA form, the CDR3 reads TGTGCCAGGAGTCCCGGGCGGGGATTGCAAGAGACCCAGTACTTC. Protein sequence: CARSPGRGLQETQYF.

This chain uses TRBV7-9 with TRBJ2-2; 9 bases fit TRBD2. Germline CDR1 is SEHNR and CDR2 is FQNEAQ (reference sequence). The junction had 9 bases not matched to a gene; V was cut back by 5 bases and J by 2 bases. The CDR3 sequence is 17 residues long. CDR3 residues: CASSPRPLAGNTGELFF. CDR3 nucleotide sequence: TGTGCCAGCAGCCCAAGGCCACTAGCGGGTAACACCGGGGAGCTGTTTTTT.